This TCR beta chain was sequenced during a study of T cells in Graves' hyperthyroidism and ophthalmopathy. Findings and limits, study-wide: Among thyroid clonotypes expanded above 0.001, most also appeared in blood. Progression to ophthalmopathy was predicted a median of roughly seven months early.

CDR1 is MDHEN and CDR2 is SYDVKM in the germline V gene. V was clipped by 3 bases and J by 3 bases, with 9 bases between them. CDR3 length: 13 amino acids. RNA transcripts gave rise to amplified TCR beta CDR3 regions. The HTBI primer set served for first-round RT-PCR of the TCR CDR3. Via MiXCR, TCRdb re-called the multiplex PCR reads, giving one row per CDR3 protein. The sample carries about half a million distinct CDR3 sequences, about 20% recorded once. PBMCs were sourced from roughly 9.7 ml fresh peripheral blood. This clonotype has a count of ten or more. Its target is not known. The clonotype originates from a middle-aged man with Graves' ophthalmopathy. The specimen was blood. The V call is TRBV28, the J call TRBJ2-7, with D possibly TRBD2 on 6 matching bases. The CDR3, as DNA: TGTGCCAGCAGTTTGACTAGTATCTACGAGCAGTACTTC. It yields the protein CASSLTSIYEQYF.